The 21 T cell receptor beta chains below come from one sample, sequenced in a study of cytomegalovirus exposure and HLA in healthy donors. The study ran its PCR with 60 Vbeta and 13 Jbeta primers. Measured with immunoSEQ multiplex PCR; TCRdb has only the in-frame clones, and not every one. Among about 260,000 clones listed, 84% were seen once. The sequencing sample was made of PBMCs. These receptors came from a woman between 40 and 55 years old in good health and CMV-seropositive.

This chain joins TRBV28 and TRBJ1-2; TRBD1 agrees at 7 bases. The J segment lost 4 bases and the V segment lost 6 bases, leaving 8 bases of the junction unmatched. The CDR3 covers 14 residues. The germline gives CDR1 MDHEN, CDR2 SYDVKM. The DNA for the CDR3 is TGTGCCAGCAGGGGGCACAGGGGCATCTATGGCTACACCTTC. Translation: CASRGHRGIYGYTF.

The genes are TRBV28 and TRBJ2-6; D not certain. The CDR3 extends over 14 amino acids. V gave up 4 bases and J gave up 0 bases, with 4 bases separating them. Germline CDR1 and CDR2: MDHEN and SYDVKM. CDR3 nucleotides: TGTGCCAGCAGTTATAACTCTGGGGCCAACGTCCTGACTTTC. Its translation is CASSYNSGANVLTF.

J is TRBJ2-7 and V is TRBV28; 11 bases are shared with TRBD1. Germline CDR1 reads MDHEN; CDR2 reads SYDVKM. J gave up 3 bases and V 6 bases, and 4 bases lay outside the gene matches. CDR3 length: 14 residues. In DNA, the CDR3 is TGTGCCAGCAGCCCGGGACAGGGGGACTACGAGCAGTACTTC. Amino acids: CASSPGQGDYEQYF.

The chain uses TRBV6-5 and TRBJ1-2; 7 bases map to TRBD1. In germline, CDR1 is MNHEY, CDR2 SVGAGI. The CDR3 has 16 residues. J was trimmed by 9 bases and V by 0 bases; bases with no gene match: 13. The CDR3 nucleotides read TGTGCCAGCAGTTACTCGGGGGACAGCCATACCGGCAGCTACACCTTC. It yields the protein CASSYSGDSHTGSYTF.

The rearrangement uses TRBV28 and TRBJ2-2; 11 positions agree with TRBD1. CDR1 and CDR2 (germline): MDHEN, SYDVKM. The CDR3 length is 15 residues. With 6 bases clipped from V and 6 bases from J, the junction kept 6 bases outside the gene matches. CDR3 sequence reads: CASRSPGQGAGELFF. The CDR3 DNA is TGTGCCAGCAGATCCCCGGGACAGGGGGCCGGGGAGCTGTTTTTT.

The chain employs TRBV2 and TRBJ2-7, with TRBD2 identical over 13 bases. Germline V gene data show CDR1 as SNHLY and CDR2 as FYNNEI. This CDR3 spans 18 amino acids. Losses at the gene ends were 8 bases for V and 1 base for J; bases not matched to a gene: 14. The CDR3 loop is CASFPGAAGLAGSYEQYF. The CDR3 DNA sequence: TGTGCCAGCTTCCCAGGGGCTGCGGGACTAGCGGGATCCTACGAGCAGTACTTC.

The rearrangement joins TRBV28 to TRBJ2-1; 9 bases align to TRBD1. Germline CDR1 MDHEN, CDR2 SYDVKM. The CDR3 is 15 residues long. Unmatched junction bases numbered 8, after V lost 4 bases and J lost 7 bases. CDR3 coding DNA: TGTGCCAGCAGTTCAGCCGGGACAGGGATGAATGAGCAGTTCTTC. It is translated as CASSSAGTGMNEQFF.

V and J are TRBV7-2 and TRBJ2-1, with D tentatively TRBD2 (6 bases). V was trimmed by 8 bases and J by 2 bases, leaving 19 bases between them. This CDR3 contains 16 residues. The germline gives CDR1 SGHTA, CDR2 FQGNSA. CDR3 loop: CASGPLTRLAYNEQFF. CDR3 nucleotides: TGTGCCAGCGGGCCATTAACGCGACTAGCCTACAATGAGCAGTTCTTC.

The V call is TRBV28, the J call TRBJ2-3, with 7 bases aligning to TRBD2. Losses at the gene ends were 8 bases for V and 2 bases for J; bases not matched to a gene: 10. Germline CDR1 and CDR2: MDHEN and SYDVKM. The CDR3 covers 15 residues. CDR3 sequence reads: CASRSAGRNTDTQYF. CDR3 in DNA: TGTGCCAGCCGGTCAGCGGGGAGAAACACAGATACGCAGTATTTT.

The gene calls are TRBV7-2 and TRBJ2-3, with D possibly matching TRBD2 (6 bases). The CDR3 runs 15 residues. Trimming took 1 base from V and 2 from J, leaving 10 bases between them. CDR1 SGHTA and CDR2 FQGNSA come from the germline V gene. The CDR3 here is CASSLVSGSTDTQYF. CDR3 DNA sequence: TGTGCCAGCAGCTTAGTTAGCGGCTCCACAGATACGCAGTATTTT.

This chain uses TRBV10-3 with TRBJ2-1, with 8 nucleotides matching TRBD2. Trimming took 6 bases from V and 6 from J; bases not matched to a gene: 7. Per the germline V gene, CDR1 is ENHRY and CDR2 is SYGVKD. The CDR3 has 14 residues. CDR3 DNA: TGTGCCATCAGAGCGGGACTAGAGACCAATGAGCAGTTCTTC. Amino acid sequence: CAIRAGLETNEQFF.

CDR3 DNA sequence: TGTGCCAGCAGCCCGACAGTATATTTCACAGATACGCAGTATTTT. Residues: CASSPTVYFTDTQYF. The rearrangement uses TRBV7-9 and TRBJ2-3; D may be TRBD1 (5 bases). This CDR3 spans 15 amino acids. Germline CDR1 is SEHNR and CDR2 is FQNEAQ (reference sequence). Trimming left V 5 bases short and J 2 bases short, with 14 bases between.

Concerning this clone itself: Other DNA variants within this sample encode the same CDR3. The CDR3 spells CASNGGSYGYTF. The CDR3 DNA is TGTGCCAGCAATGGGGGGTCCTATGGCTACACCTTC. The chain is built from TRBV7-9 and TRBJ1-2; D perhaps matches TRBD1 (5 bases). Germline CDR1 SEHNR, CDR2 FQNEAQ (reference sequence). There are 12 residues in the CDR3. Trimming pared 7 bases from V and 4 bases from J, leaving 10 bases between.

This rearrangement joins TRBV28 to TRBJ2-7; D not certain. The V end was cut by 5 bases, the J end by 2 bases, with 16 bases between. Per germline, CDR1 MDHEN and CDR2 SYDVKM. The CDR3 contains 15 residues. The CDR3 protein is CASSTTAYPTYEQYF. The CDR3 region has the DNA TGTGCCAGCAGTACCACAGCTTACCCCACCTACGAGCAGTACTTC.

Worth noting for this clone: The junction differs from germline at one of its ends, possibly a read error. This chain connects TRBV7-8 to TRBJ1-5; unclear D gene. Looked up from germline, CDR1 is SGHVS and CDR2 is FQNEAQ. This CDR3 contains 13 residues. The CDR3 coding sequence is TGTGCCAGCAGCCCAACGAGGAGGCATCCCAACAATTTT. Translating it yields CASSPTRRHPNNF.

Only a few counts were recorded for this clone. The rearrangement joins TRBV2 to TRBJ2-7; 10 bases line up with TRBD2. V trimming: 8 bases; J trimming: 4 bases; junction bases outside the gene matches: 8. The CDR3 has 14 residues. Germline V gene sequence: CDR1 SNHLY, CDR2 FYNNEI. The CDR3 here is CASDSSGSTYEQYF. Here the CDR3 DNA reads TGTGCCAGCGATTCTAGCGGGAGTACGTACGAGCAGTACTTC.

The chain recombines TRBV4-2 with TRBJ2-2; possible D gene TRBD2, 5 bases. V shed 0 bases and J shed 6 bases, with 23 bases lying between them. This CDR3 has 19 residues. CDR1 LGHNA and CDR2 YNFKEQ come from the germline V gene. CDR3 in DNA: TGTGCCAGCAGCCAAGATTCGTTCCGGGAACGCTTAGTACCCGGGGAGCTGTTTTTT. Its protein product is CASSQDSFRERLVPGELFF.

V gene TRBV28 combines with J gene TRBJ2-2; 8 bases map to TRBD2. Germline V gene sequence: CDR1 MDHEN, CDR2 SYDVKM. The CDR3 runs 16 residues. V shed 6 bases and J 7 bases; nucleotides not matched to a gene: 13. The CDR3 sequence is CASRPGTRMVLGELFF. The CDR3 DNA is TGTGCCAGCAGGCCCGGGACTAGGATGGTGCTCGGGGAGCTGTTTTTT.

This clone was seen only a few times. The chain uses TRBV5-4 and TRBJ1-2, with D unresolved. The V gene lost 4 bases and the J gene lost 3 bases, with 13 bases spanning the gap. CDR3 length equals 14 residues. Per the germline V gene, CDR1 is SGHNT and CDR2 is YYREEE (reference sequence). CDR3 sequence (DNA): TGTGCCAGCAGCGTGGGAGGGTTTGACTATGGCTACACCTTC. It encodes CASSVGGFDYGYTF.

The rearrangement uses TRBV28 and TRBJ1-2; possibly TRBD1 for D (5 bases). The CDR3 runs 13 residues. With 5 bases removed from V and 4 bases from J, the gap between germline ends came to 11 bases. Germline CDR1 reads MDHEN; CDR2 reads SYDVKM. The chain's CDR3 is CASSTQGTYGYTF. CDR3 bases: TGTGCCAGCAGTACCCAGGGAACCTATGGCTACACCTTC.

This clone has just a few counts. This chain joins TRBV6-1 and TRBJ1-1; D gene unclear. This CDR3 comprises 12 residues. Germline lookup yields CDR1 MNHNS and CDR2 SASEGT. V was shortened by 6 bases and J by 4 bases, with 9 bases between the two germline ends. Written as DNA, the CDR3 is TGTGCCAGCAGGCTCCTATTCACTGAAGCTTTCTTT. Encoded protein: CASRLLFTEAFF.